One sample yielded the 10 T cell receptor beta chains listed below, sequenced in a study of blood T cell repertoires in COVID-19. Sequencing used immunoSEQ multiplex PCR; TCRdb keeps in-frame clones, though not all of them. The data show 250,000 or so clones, about 83% seen once. Sequenced material: peripheral blood. The receptors shown here come from a woman in her thirties or forties who had recovered from COVID-19.

The chain uses TRBV30 and TRBJ2-5; 7 bases are a match to TRBD1. J gave up 7 bases and V 3 bases, and 5 bases lay outside the gene matches. The CDR3 contains 12 residues. Germline CDR1 GTSNPN, CDR2 SVGIG (reference sequence). CDR3 coding DNA: TGTGCCTGGAGCGCCAACAGGGGGACCCAGTACTTC. Its protein is CAWSANRGTQYF.

A few counts support this clone. CDR3 loop: CASSLRAGRLKLGTDTQYF. In nucleotides, the CDR3 is TGTGCCAGCAGCTTACGGGCAGGGAGGTTGAAATTGGGCACAGATACGCAGTATTTT. The chain is built from TRBV11-2 and TRBJ2-3; maybe TRBD2 (6 bases). The CDR3 spans 19 residues. Germline CDR1 and CDR2: SGHAT and FQNNGV. V shed 2 bases and J shed 1 base, with 22 bases lying between them.

On this clone itself: Germline and junction disagree at one end, which may indicate a read error. The V gene is TRBV20-1, the J gene TRBJ2-1; 9 bases map to TRBD2. CDR3 length equals 10 residues. Germline CDR1 is DFQATT and CDR2 is SNEGSKA (reference sequence). CDR3 coding DNA: TGCAGTGCTGGGAGCGGGGGGTGGGTCTTC. As protein: CSAGSGGWVF.

This chain connects TRBV3-1 (or the pseudogene TRBV3-2) to TRBJ2-1, with D possibly matching TRBD2 (7 bases). Germline V gives CDR1 LGHDT, CDR2 YNNKEL (reference sequence). V lost 0 bases to trimming and J lost 7 bases, with 16 bases between them. This CDR3 region has 16 residues. The CDR3 nucleotides read TGTGCCAGCAGCCAAGACAGGGGCTTCGGGGGGAATGAGCAGTTCTTC. Translated, it gives CASSQDRGFGGNEQFF.

The V call is TRBV29-1, the J call TRBJ1-1; D is undetermined. V was pared by 3 bases and J by 7 bases, with 9 bases between. The CDR3 loop spans 11 amino acids. CDR1 SQVTM and CDR2 ANQGSEA come from the germline V gene. CDR3 coding DNA: TGCAGCGTTGAGCGGGCGGTTGAAGCTTTCTTT. The encoded protein is CSVERAVEAFF.

This clone was detected only a few times. The genes are TRBV6-1 and TRBJ2-6; D not certain. The germline gives CDR1 MNHNS, CDR2 SASEGT. V shed 3 bases and J shed 2 bases, with 8 bases lying between them. This CDR3 is built from 15 residues. The CDR3 bases are TGTGCCAGCAGTGAGGATACAGCTGGGGCCAACGTCCTGACTTTC. This encodes CASSEDTAGANVLTF.

V and J are TRBV5-1 and TRBJ1-1; D remains ambiguous. The CDR3 has 14 amino acids. V was trimmed by 3 bases and J by 0 bases, leaving 9 bases between them. The germline CDR1 and CDR2 sequences are SGHRS and YFSETQ. CDR3 in amino acids: CASSSNSLNTEAFF. The CDR3, as DNA: TGCGCCAGCAGCTCCAACAGCTTGAACACTGAAGCTTTCTTT.

The chain employs TRBV11-3 and TRBJ2-3, with 7 bases aligning to TRBD1. Germline-derived CDR1 and CDR2 are SGHNT and YENEEA. CDR3 length: 15 residues. The ends lost 5 bases at V and 4 bases at J; junction bases unmatched: 9. CDR3 in DNA: TGTGCCAGCAGCGCCAAGACAGGGACCCCAGATACGCAGTATTTT. It encodes CASSAKTGTPDTQYF.

This clone was detected only once. V gene TRBV28 combines with J gene TRBJ2-7; no definite D call. The CDR3 totals 13 residues. The ends were cut back, 6 bases at V and 6 bases at J, with 15 bases in the middle. Germline V gene data show CDR1 as MDHEN and CDR2 as SYDVKM. CDR3 sequence (DNA): TGTGCCAGCAGCCGAACCGCGCGGAGCGAGCAGTACTTC. Translated: CASSRTARSEQYF.

The V gene is TRBV5-4, the J gene TRBJ1-1; unclear D gene. CDR1 and CDR2 (germline): SGHNT, YYREEE (reference sequence). The CDR3 loop spans 13 amino acids. V was pared by 4 bases and J by 7 bases, with 14 bases between. The DNA for the CDR3 is TGTGCCAGCAGCCCTCCCTCGGTCGGTGAAGCTTTCTTT. Protein product: CASSPPSVGEAFF. Complete variable domain (other parts from reference TRBV5-4 and TRBJ1-1): ETGVTQSPTHLIKTRGQQVTLRCSSQSGHNTVSWYQQALGQGPQFIFQYYREEENGRGNFPPRFSGLQFPNYSSELNVNALELDDSALYLCASSPPSVGEAFFGQGTRLTVV.